The TCR beta chain described here comes from a study of blood T cell repertoires in COVID-19. At the level of the study: There were acute and convalescent COVID-19 samples, and they came from the United States, Italy and Spain.

The CDR3 sequence is 11 residues long. V was shortened by 5 bases and J by 4 bases, with 6 bases between the two germline ends. Germline loops: CDR1 LGHDT, CDR2 YNNKEL (reference sequence). As handled by the study authors: Using reference gene primer amplification, nucleated cell counts were estimated. Some clones are missing from TCRdb's copy, which holds only in-frame ones; the method was immunoSEQ multiplex PCR. The V and J calls and clone size were taken over from that table, and D and trimming were inferred from the DNA. The repertoire has roughly 670,000 clones, 70% to 90% of them found once; the top ten carry roughly 0.26%.

Sequencing used peripheral blood. The chain carries TRBV3-1 (or the pseudogene TRBV3-2) and TRBJ2-7; no firm D call. This TCR came from a woman aged 18-30 years with acute or convalescent COVID-19. CDR3 region: CASSSPYEQYF. The CDR3 DNA is TGTGCCAGCAGCTCCCCGTACGAGCAGTACTTC.